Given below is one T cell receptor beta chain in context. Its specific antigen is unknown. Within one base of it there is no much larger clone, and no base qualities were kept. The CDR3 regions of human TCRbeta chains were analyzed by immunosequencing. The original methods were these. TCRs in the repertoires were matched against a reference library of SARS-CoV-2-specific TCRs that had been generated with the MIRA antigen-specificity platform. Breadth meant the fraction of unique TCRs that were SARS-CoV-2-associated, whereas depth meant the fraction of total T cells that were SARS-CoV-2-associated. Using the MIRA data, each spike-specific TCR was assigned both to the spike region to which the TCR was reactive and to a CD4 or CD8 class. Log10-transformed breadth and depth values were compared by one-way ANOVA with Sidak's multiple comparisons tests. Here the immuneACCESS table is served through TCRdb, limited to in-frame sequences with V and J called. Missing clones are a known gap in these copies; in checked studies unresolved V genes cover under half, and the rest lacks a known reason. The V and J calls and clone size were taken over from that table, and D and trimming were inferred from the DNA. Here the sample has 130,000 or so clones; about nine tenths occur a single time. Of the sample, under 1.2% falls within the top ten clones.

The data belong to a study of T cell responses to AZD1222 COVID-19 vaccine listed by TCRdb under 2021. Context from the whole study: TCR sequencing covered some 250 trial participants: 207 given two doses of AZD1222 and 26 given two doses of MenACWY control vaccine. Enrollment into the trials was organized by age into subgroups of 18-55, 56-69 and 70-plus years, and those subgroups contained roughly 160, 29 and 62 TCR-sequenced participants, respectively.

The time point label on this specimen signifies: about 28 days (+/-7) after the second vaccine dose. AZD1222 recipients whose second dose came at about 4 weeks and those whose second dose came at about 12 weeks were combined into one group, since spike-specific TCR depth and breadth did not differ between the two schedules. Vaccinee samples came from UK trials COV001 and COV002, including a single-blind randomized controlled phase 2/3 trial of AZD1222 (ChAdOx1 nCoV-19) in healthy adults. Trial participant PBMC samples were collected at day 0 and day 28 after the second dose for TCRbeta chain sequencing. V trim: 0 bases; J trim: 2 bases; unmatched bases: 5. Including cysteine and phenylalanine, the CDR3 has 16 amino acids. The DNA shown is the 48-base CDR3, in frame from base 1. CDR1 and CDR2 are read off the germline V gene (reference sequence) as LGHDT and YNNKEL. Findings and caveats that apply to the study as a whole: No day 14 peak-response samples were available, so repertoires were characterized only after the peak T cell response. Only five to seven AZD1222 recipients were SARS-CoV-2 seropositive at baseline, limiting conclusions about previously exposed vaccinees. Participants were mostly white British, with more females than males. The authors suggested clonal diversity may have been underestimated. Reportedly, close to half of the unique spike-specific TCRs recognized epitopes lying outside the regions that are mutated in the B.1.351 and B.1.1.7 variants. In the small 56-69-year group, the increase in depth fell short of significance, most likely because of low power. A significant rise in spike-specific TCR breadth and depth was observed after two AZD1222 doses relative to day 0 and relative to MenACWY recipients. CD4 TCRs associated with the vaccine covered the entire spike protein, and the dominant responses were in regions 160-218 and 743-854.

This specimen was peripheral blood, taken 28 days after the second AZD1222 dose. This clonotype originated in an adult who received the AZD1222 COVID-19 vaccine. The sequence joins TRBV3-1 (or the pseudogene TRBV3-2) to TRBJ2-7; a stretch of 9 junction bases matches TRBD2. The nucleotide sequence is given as TGTGCCAGCAGCCAAGAATCGCTAGCGGGAACCTACGAGCAGTACTTC. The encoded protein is CASSQESLAGTYEQYF.